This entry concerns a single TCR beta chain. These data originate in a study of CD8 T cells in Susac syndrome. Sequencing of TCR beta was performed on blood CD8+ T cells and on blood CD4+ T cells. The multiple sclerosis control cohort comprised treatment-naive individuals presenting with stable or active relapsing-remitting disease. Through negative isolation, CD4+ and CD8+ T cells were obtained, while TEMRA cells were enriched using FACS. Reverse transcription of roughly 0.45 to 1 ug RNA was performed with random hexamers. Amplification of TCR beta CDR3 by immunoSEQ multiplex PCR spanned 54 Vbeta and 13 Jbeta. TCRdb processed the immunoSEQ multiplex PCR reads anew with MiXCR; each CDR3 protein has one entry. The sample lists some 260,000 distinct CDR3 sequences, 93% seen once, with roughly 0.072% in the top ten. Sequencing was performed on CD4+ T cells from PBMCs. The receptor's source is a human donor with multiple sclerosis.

This CDR3 reads CSAKGGSGRADTQYF. In DNA form, the CDR3 reads TGCAGTGCTAAGGGGGGTAGCGGGCGGGCAGATACGCAGTATTTT. The rearrangement joins TRBV20-1 to TRBJ2-3; TRBD2 is a possible D gene (7 bases). CDR3 length: 15 residues. Germline V lookup: CDR1 DFQATT, CDR2 SNEGSKA (reference sequence). Trimming left V 4 bases short and J 4 bases short, with 18 bases between.